The 29 T cell receptor beta chains presented below share a single source sample, sequenced in a study of blood T cells in healthy people across ages. Next came a second PCR, run for about 6 to 12 cycles, which used a sample-barcoded 5' primer along with a J-beta primer mix. TCRdb reanalysed the 5' RACE reads using MiXCR and keeps one entry per CDR3 protein. This table has hundreds of thousands of distinct CDR3 sequences, 21% appearing once. The sequencing input was blood. The receptors here all came from a man aged 70-80 years in good health.

This chain uses TRBV7-9 with TRBJ2-1; 10 bases line up with TRBD2. Germline V gene sequence: CDR1 SEHNR, CDR2 FQNEAQ (reference sequence). V lost 4 bases and J lost 1; bases outside the gene matches: 7. This CDR3 spans 17 amino acids. Here the CDR3 DNA reads TGTGCCAGCAGCTGGCTAGCGGGAGACTTTTCCTACAATGAGCAGTTCTTC. It encodes CASSWLAGDFSYNEQFF.

CDR3 region: CASRPRRHTEAFF. CDR3 nucleotides: TGTGCAAGTCGTCCCCGACGGCACACTGAAGCTTTCTTT. This rearrangement joins TRBV12-2 to TRBJ1-1. TRBV12-2 is a documented pseudogene. The CDR3 runs 13 residues.

The chain combines TRBV28 with TRBJ2-5, with D possibly matching TRBD1 (6 bases). The CDR3 runs to 14 residues. Germline CDR1 and CDR2: MDHEN and SYDVKM. V gave up 4 bases and J gave up 2 bases, with 11 bases separating them. The chain's CDR3 is CASSSYGTQETQYF. The CDR3 nucleotides read TGTGCCAGCAGTTCATACGGGACACAAGAGACCCAGTACTTC. The full variable domain, rest sourced from reference TRBV28 and TRBJ2-5, is DVKVTQSSRYLVKRTGEKVFLECVQDMDHENMFWYRQDPGLGLRLIYFSYDVKMKEKGDIPEGYSVSREKKERFSLILESASTNQTSMYLCASSSYGTQETQYFGPGTRLLVL.

The V and J genes are TRBV6-5 and TRBJ2-1; D is undetermined. The germline V gene encodes CDR1 MNHEY and CDR2 SVGAGI. This CDR3 region has 12 residues. V was shortened by 6 bases and J by 8 bases, with 11 bases between the two germline ends. The CDR3 DNA follows: TGTGCCAGCAGCCCCGGGCCCCATGAGCAGTTCTTC. Translation: CASSPGPHEQFF.

Regarding this clonotype: As the CDR3 is not closed by the conserved phenylalanine or tryptophan, this likely results from a read error. The CDR3 DNA reads as TGTGCCAGCAGCTTTTCTGGGACTAGCGGGCTAAGCACAGATACGCAGTATTAT. Translating it yields CASSFSGTSGLSTDTQYY. J is TRBJ2-3 and V is TRBV7-9; TRBD2 matches at 12 bases. Germline assignment: CDR1 SEHNR and CDR2 FQNEAQ (reference sequence). The CDR3 runs to 18 residues. J lost 0 bases, V lost 3 bases, and 7 bases had no gene match.

CDR3 protein: CASSLVLFGTYNEQFF. For the CDR3, the DNA is TGCGCCAGCAGCTTGGTACTCTTCGGTACTTACAATGAGCAGTTCTTC. The chain uses TRBV5-1 and TRBJ2-1; D gene ambiguous. Germline CDR1 and CDR2: SGHRS and YFSETQ. This CDR3 has 16 amino acids. V gave up 0 bases and J gave up 4 bases, with 14 bases separating them.

This clonotype occurred a few times. V usage is TRBV5-1 and J usage is TRBJ2-2, with a tentative D call TRBD2 (6 bases). This CDR3 has 16 residues. The germline gives CDR1 SGHRS, CDR2 YFSETQ. V was trimmed by 1 base and J by 2 bases, leaving 12 bases between them. CDR3 protein: CASSLRLASNTGELFF. The CDR3 DNA is TGCGCCAGCAGCTTGAGGCTAGCGAGTAACACCGGGGAGCTGTTTTTT.

This clonotype was seen a handful of times. The chain has TRBV9 and TRBJ2-4; a possible D gene is TRBD2 (5 bases). The germline V gene has CDR1 SGDLS and CDR2 YYNGEE. The CDR3 loop spans 15 amino acids. V was clipped by 3 bases and J by 1 base, with 11 bases between them. The CDR3 coding sequence is TGTGCCAGCAGCGCCAGATGGGAGGCCAAAAACATTCAGTACTTC. This encodes CASSARWEAKNIQYF.

The V and J genes are TRBV5-1 and TRBJ1-5; tentatively, D is TRBD1 (5 bases). Germline lookup yields CDR1 SGHRS and CDR2 YFSETQ. The CDR3 runs to 14 residues. V gave up 0 bases and J gave up 6 bases, with 10 bases separating them. The CDR3 DNA reads as TGCGCCAGCAGCTTGGGGGGGAATGCTCAGCCCCAGCATTTT. Translated, it gives CASSLGGNAQPQHF.

This clonotype has a count of ten or more. The V call is TRBV12-3 or TRBV12-4, the J call TRBJ2-5; no firm D call. The length of the CDR3 is 14 residues. V lost 3 bases, J lost 5 bases, and 13 bases lay in between. CDR3 region: CASSLRLVGETQYF. For the CDR3, the DNA is TGTGCCAGCAGTTTGCGGCTAGTAGGCGAGACCCAGTACTTC.

This chain links TRBV27 with TRBJ2-5; 10 positions match TRBD2. TRBJ2-1 matches the DNA end more closely, so the J call is doubtful. The CDR3 consists of 17 residues. CDR1 is MNHEY, CDR2 SMNVEV, per germline (reference sequence). The CDR3 sequence is CASSFQREGPNGNEQFF. CDR3 sequence (DNA): TGTGCCAGCAGTTTTCAGCGGGAGGGCCCCAATGGGAATGAGCAGTTCTTC.

This chain joins TRBV7-2 and TRBJ2-7; D possibly corresponds to TRBD2 (6 bases). The CDR3 covers 15 residues. The ends were cut back, 0 bases at V and 4 bases at J, with 13 bases in the middle. The germline V gene has CDR1 SGHTA and CDR2 FQGNSA. For the CDR3, the DNA is TGTGCCAGCAGCTTAGCGGACGGGAGAGGTTACGAGCAGTACTTC. This sequence encodes CASSLADGRGYEQYF.

This rearrangement joins TRBV21-1 to TRBJ2-7; the table's D call of TRBD1 was not tested on the DNA. TRBV21-1 is described as a pseudogene. The CDR3 has 15 residues. The CDR3 spells CASSSQGSVSYEQYF. The CDR3 coding sequence is TGTGCCAGCAGCTCACAGGGAAGTGTCTCCTACGAGCAGTACTTC.

CDR3 nucleotides: TGTGCCAGCATGGCGGAATTTAACAATGAGCAGTTCTTC. The encoded protein is CASMAEFNNEQFF. The chain employs TRBV6-5 and TRBJ2-5; the D is unclear. TRBJ2-1 explains the end of the DNA better; the J call may be wrong. This CDR3 region has 13 residues. The germline CDR1 and CDR2 sequences are MNHEY and SVGAGI.

The genes are TRBV7-2 and TRBJ2-7; no clear D. Germline V gives CDR1 SGHTA, CDR2 FQGNSA. The CDR3 consists of 13 residues. V shed 5 bases and J shed 1 base, with 9 bases lying between them. In nucleotides, the CDR3 is TGTGCCAGCAGCGCCGGATTGTCCTACGAGCAGTACTTC. Translating gives CASSAGLSYEQYF.

The CDR3 bases are TGTGCCAGCAGTTACTCCCACAGGGGGGTGGGCACTGAAGCTTTCTTT. Translating it yields CASSYSHRGVGTEAFF. The genes are TRBV6-5 and TRBJ1-1; 8 nucleotides align to TRBD1. Germline V gives CDR1 MNHEY, CDR2 SVGAGI. The CDR3 has 16 amino acids. After removal of 0 bases from V and 4 bases from J, the junction contained 7 bases not matched to a gene.

The V call is TRBV6-5, the J call TRBJ2-6, with no clear D. The CDR3 has 17 residues. The germline V and J ends were trimmed by 1 base and 0 bases, with 10 bases remaining between them. In germline, CDR1 is MNHEY, CDR2 SVGAGI. The CDR3 sequence: CASSYYPDPSGANVLTF. CDR3 coding DNA: TGTGCCAGCAGTTACTATCCAGATCCCTCTGGGGCCAACGTCCTGACTTTC.

J is TRBJ1-1 and V is TRBV4-1, with 11 positions matching TRBD1. V shed 0 bases and J 6 bases; nucleotides not matched to a gene: 6. The CDR3 contains 16 residues. From germline, CDR1 is MGHRA and CDR2 YSYEKL. The CDR3 reads CASSQDRWTGGPEAFF. CDR3 nucleotides: TGCGCCAGCAGCCAAGATCGTTGGACAGGGGGCCCTGAAGCTTTCTTT.

This rearrangement joins TRBV11-2 to TRBJ2-7; 9 positions match TRBD1. The V gene's germline CDR1 is SGHAT and CDR2 FQNNGV. The CDR3 runs 16 residues. With V trimmed by 4 bases and J by 0 bases, 7 bases remained unmatched. The CDR3 region has the DNA TGTGCCAGCAGCTCCCGGACAGGGGCCATCTCCTACGAGCAGTACTTC. Encoded protein: CASSSRTGAISYEQYF.

This clonotype has more than one count but fewer than ten. The rearrangement joins TRBV5-1 to TRBJ1-1; TRBD1 agrees at 8 bases. The junction had 7 bases not matched to a gene; V was cut back by 5 bases and J by 4 bases. Per the germline V gene, CDR1 is SGHRS and CDR2 is YFSETQ. The CDR3 has 14 residues. This chain's CDR3 is CASRKTGASTEAFF. The CDR3, as DNA: TGCGCCAGCAGAAAGACAGGGGCGAGCACTGAAGCTTTCTTT.

This clonotype was observed a handful of times. The rearrangement links TRBV7-9 to TRBJ2-5; D is undetermined. The J call may not be correct, given that the DNA end is closer to TRBJ2-7. This CDR3 is built from 14 residues. In germline, CDR1 is SEHNR, CDR2 FQNEAQ (reference sequence). CDR3 protein: CASSPASLAHEQYF. Here the CDR3 DNA reads TGTGCCAGCAGCCCCGCCAGTTTGGCCCACGAGCAGTACTTC.

The chain combines TRBV10-3 with TRBJ1-1; D perhaps matches TRBD1 (5 bases). Trimming shortened V by 6 bases and J by 8 bases, and 13 bases separated the two germline ends. The CDR3 extends over 12 amino acids. CDR1 and CDR2 from the germline V gene are ENHRY and SYGVKD. The CDR3 region is CAIRETASEAFF. The CDR3 nucleotides are TGTGCCATCAGGGAGACAGCGAGCGAAGCTTTCTTT.

On this clonotype itself: The junction shows a germline mismatch at one end, possibly a read error. The J gene is TRBJ1-4, the V gene TRBV12-3 or TRBV12-4, with D perhaps TRBD1 (6 bases). CDR3 length equals 15 residues. In nucleotides, the CDR3 is TGCGCCAGCAGTCCTAAGACAGGCTTTAATGAAAAACCGTTTTTT. Translation gives CASSPKTGFNEKPFF.

The sample holds a few counts of this clonotype. This rearrangement joins TRBV7-3 to TRBJ2-7, with a possible D match to TRBD1 (5 bases). Germline V CDR1 and CDR2: SGHTA, FQGTGA. V was pared by 3 bases and J by 4 bases, with 10 bases between. CDR3 size: 13 residues. This CDR3 is CASSFGAQYEQYF. CDR3 nucleotides: TGTGCCAGCAGCTTTGGGGCTCAGTACGAGCAGTACTTC.

This chain joins TRBV7-2 and TRBJ2-5; the D is unclear. The J call may be in error: the DNA end matches TRBJ2-7 better. This CDR3 has 14 residues. Germline V CDR1 and CDR2: SGHTA, FQGNSA. The CDR3 reads CASSLGVQNYEQYF. The CDR3 DNA follows: TGTGCCAGCAGCTTAGGGGTCCAGAACTACGAGCAGTACTTC.

V usage is TRBV14 and J usage is TRBJ1-1, with D perhaps matching TRBD1 (6 bases). The CDR3 extends over 12 amino acids. The ends were cut back, 3 bases at V and 9 bases at J, with 11 bases in the middle. Germline assignment: CDR1 SGHDN and CDR2 FVKESK. The CDR3 bases are TGTGCCAGCAGCCAGGGCGGACAGAAAGCTTTCTTT. Translation gives CASSQGGQKAFF.

The genes are TRBV12-3 or TRBV12-4 and TRBJ1-5; D is undetermined. Trimming took 3 bases from V and 5 from J, leaving 5 bases between them. The CDR3 sequence is 12 residues long. The DNA for the CDR3 is TGTGCCAGCAGTTTCACAGATCAGCCCCAGCATTTT. It translates to CASSFTDQPQHF.

This chain links TRBV3-1 with TRBJ2-2; 7 bases match TRBD1. Germline CDR1 and CDR2: LGHDT and YNNKEL (reference sequence). This CDR3 is 14 amino acids long. The J segment lost 5 bases and the V segment lost 3 bases, leaving 3 bases of the junction unmatched. CDR3 amino acids: CASSQSQGTGELFF. The CDR3 DNA is TGTGCCAGCAGCCAGTCACAGGGGACCGGGGAGCTGTTTTTT.

This clonotype was seen many times. In DNA form, the CDR3 reads TGTGCCAGCAGCTTTCGCAGCTCGAACACCGGGGAGCTGTTTTTT. It translates to CASSFRSSNTGELFF. The chain joins TRBV7-8 to TRBJ2-2; no firm D call. With 3 bases removed from V and 0 bases from J, the gap between germline ends came to 8 bases. This CDR3 comprises 15 residues. CDR1 is SGHVS, CDR2 FQNEAQ, per germline. Complete variable domain (other parts from reference TRBV7-8 and TRBJ2-2): GAGVSQSPRYKVAKRGQDVALRCDPISGHVSLFWYQQALGQGPEFLTYFQNEAQLDKSGLPSDRFFAERPEGSVSTLKIQRTQQEDSAVYLCASSFRSSNTGELFFGEGSRLTVL.